This T cell receptor (beta chain) was captured in a study of blood T cell repertoires in COVID-19. Background on the study: COVID-19 samples collected from the United States, Italy and Spain covered acute and convalescent phases.

Authors' processing steps: Reference gene primer amplification gave estimated nucleated cell counts. Some clones are missing from TCRdb's copy, which holds only in-frame ones; the method was immunoSEQ multiplex PCR. Clone size and V and J calls were adopted from that table, with D and trimming inferred from the DNA. The data contain 150,000 or so clones, approximately 92% of them singletons. With 0 bases removed from V and 0 bases from J, the gap between germline ends came to 10 bases. Per germline, CDR1 MNHEY and CDR2 SVGAGI. This CDR3 region has 16 residues. The sequence was obtained from a woman aged 45-60 years with acute or convalescent COVID-19. This rearrangement joins TRBV6-5 to TRBJ2-3; D ambiguous. What was sequenced was peripheral blood. CDR3: CASSYSHSPSTDTQYF. CDR3 coding DNA: TGTGCCAGCAGTTACTCCCACTCCCCGAGCACAGATACGCAGTATTTT.